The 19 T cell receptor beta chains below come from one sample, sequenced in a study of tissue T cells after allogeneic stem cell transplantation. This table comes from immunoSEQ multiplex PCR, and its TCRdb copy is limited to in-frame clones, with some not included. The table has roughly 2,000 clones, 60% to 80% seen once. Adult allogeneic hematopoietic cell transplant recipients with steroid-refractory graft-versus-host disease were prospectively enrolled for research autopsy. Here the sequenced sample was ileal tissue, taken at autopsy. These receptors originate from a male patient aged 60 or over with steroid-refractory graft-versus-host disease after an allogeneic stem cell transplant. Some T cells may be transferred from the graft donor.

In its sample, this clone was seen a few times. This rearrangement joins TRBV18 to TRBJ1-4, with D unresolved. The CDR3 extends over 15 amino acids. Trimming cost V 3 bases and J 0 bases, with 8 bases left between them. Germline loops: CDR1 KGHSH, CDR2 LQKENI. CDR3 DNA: TGTGCCAGCTCACCGGTGAAAGCAACTAATGAAAAACTGTTTTTT. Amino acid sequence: CASSPVKATNEKLFF.

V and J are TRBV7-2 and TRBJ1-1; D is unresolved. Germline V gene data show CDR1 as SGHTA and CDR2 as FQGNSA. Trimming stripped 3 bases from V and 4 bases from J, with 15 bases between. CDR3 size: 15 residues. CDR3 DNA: TGTGCCAGCAGCTTTCCGACCGTTCGAGGCACTGAAGCTTTCTTT. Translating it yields CASSFPTVRGTEAFF. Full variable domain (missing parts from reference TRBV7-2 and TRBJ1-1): GAGVSQSPSNKVTEKGKDVELRCDPISGHTALYWYRQSLGQGLEFLIYFQGNSAPDKSGLPSDRFSAERTGGSVSTLTIQRTQQEDSAVYLCASSFPTVRGTEAFFGQGTRLTVV.

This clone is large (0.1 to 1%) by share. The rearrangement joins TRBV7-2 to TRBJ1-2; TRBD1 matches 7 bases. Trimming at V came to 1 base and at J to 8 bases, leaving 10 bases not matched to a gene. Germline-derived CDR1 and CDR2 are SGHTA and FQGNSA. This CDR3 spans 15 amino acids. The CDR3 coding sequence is TGTGCCAGCAGCTTAGGCGGGACAGTAGGGGAGGGCTACACCTTC. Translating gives CASSLGGTVGEGYTF.

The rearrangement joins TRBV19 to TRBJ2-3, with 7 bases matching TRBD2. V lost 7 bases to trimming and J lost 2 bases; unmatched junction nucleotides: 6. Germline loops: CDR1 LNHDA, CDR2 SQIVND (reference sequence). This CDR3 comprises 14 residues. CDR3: CASTGTTNTDTQYF. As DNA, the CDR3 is TGTGCCAGTACCGGGACTACTAACACAGATACGCAGTATTTT.

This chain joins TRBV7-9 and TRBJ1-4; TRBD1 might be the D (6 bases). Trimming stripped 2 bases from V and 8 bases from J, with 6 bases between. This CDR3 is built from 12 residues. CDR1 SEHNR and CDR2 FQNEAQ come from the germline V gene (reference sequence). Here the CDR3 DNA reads TGTGCCAGCAGCTTACAGGGGGAAAAACTGTTTTTT. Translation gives CASSLQGEKLFF.

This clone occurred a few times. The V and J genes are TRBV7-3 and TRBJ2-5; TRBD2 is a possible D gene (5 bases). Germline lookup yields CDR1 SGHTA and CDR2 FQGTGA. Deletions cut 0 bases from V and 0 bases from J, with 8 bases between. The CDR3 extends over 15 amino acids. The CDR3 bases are TGTGCCAGCAGCTTAACGGGCGGGTACCAAGAGACCCAGTACTTC. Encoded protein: CASSLTGGYQETQYF. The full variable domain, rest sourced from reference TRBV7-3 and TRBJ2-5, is GAGVSQTPSNKVTEKGKYVELRCDPISGHTALYWYRQSLGQGPEFLIYFQGTGAADDSGLPNDRFFAVRPEGSVSTLKIQRTERGDSAVYLCASSLTGGYQETQYFGPGTRLLVL.

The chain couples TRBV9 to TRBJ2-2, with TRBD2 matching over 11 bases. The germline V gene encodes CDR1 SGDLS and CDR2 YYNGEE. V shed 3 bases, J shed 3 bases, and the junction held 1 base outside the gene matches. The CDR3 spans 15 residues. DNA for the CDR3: TGTGCCAGCAGCGGTAGCGGGGGGGACACCGGGGAGCTGTTTTTT. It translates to CASSGSGGDTGELFF.

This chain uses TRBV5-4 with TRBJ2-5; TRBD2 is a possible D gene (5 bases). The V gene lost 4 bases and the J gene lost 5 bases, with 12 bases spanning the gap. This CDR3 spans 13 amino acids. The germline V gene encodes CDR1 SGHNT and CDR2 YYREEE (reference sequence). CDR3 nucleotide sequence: TGTGCCAGCAGCAGCGGCCGCGGGGAGACCCAGTACTTC. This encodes CASSSGRGETQYF.

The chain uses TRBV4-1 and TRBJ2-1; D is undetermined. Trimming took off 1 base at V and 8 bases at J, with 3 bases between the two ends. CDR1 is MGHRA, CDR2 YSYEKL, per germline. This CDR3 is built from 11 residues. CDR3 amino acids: CASSQGDEQFF. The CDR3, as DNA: TGCGCCAGCAGCCAAGGTGATGAGCAGTTCTTC.

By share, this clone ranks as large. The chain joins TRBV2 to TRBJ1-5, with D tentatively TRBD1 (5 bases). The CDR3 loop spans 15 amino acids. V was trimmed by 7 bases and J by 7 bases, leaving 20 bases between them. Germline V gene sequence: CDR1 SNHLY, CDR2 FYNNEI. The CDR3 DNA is TGTGCCAGCAAGGGGACCGGCCGGGCCGGGCAGCCCCAGCATTTT. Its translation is CASKGTGRAGQPQHF.

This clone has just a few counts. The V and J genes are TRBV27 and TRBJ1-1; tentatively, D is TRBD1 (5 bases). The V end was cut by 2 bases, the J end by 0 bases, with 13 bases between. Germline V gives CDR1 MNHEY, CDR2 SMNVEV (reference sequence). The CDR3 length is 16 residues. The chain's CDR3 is CASSLRYDRMNTEAFF. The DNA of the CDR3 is TGTGCCAGCAGTTTACGGTACGACAGAATGAACACTGAAGCTTTCTTT.

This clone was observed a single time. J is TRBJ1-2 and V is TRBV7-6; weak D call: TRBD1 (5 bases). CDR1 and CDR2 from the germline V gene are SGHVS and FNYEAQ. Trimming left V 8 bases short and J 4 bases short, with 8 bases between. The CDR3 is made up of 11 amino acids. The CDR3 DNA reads TGTGCCAGCCACGGGGGCTATGGCTACACCTTC. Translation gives CASHGGYGYTF.

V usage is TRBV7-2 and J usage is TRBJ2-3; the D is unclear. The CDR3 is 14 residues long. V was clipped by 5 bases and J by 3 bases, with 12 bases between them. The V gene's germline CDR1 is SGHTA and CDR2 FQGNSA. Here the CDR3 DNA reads TGTGCCAGCAGCCACGGGCAGAAGACAGATACGCAGTATTTT. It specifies CASSHGQKTDTQYF.

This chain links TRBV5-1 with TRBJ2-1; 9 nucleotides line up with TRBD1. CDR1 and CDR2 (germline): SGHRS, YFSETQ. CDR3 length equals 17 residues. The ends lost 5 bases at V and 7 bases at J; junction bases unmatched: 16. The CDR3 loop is CASSSTVPGQGGNEQFF. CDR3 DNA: TGCGCCAGCAGTTCAACTGTCCCGGGACAGGGAGGTAATGAGCAGTTCTTC. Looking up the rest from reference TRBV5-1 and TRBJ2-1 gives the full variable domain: KAGVTQTPRYLIKTRGQQVTLSCSPISGHRSVSWYQQTPGQGLQFLFEYFSETQRNKGNFPGRFSGRQFSNSRSEMNVSTLELGDSALYLCASSSTVPGQGGNEQFFGPGTRLTVL.

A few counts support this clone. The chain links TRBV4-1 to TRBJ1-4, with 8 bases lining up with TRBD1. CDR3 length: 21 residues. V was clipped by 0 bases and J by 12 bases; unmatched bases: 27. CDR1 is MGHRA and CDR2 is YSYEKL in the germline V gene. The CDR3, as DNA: TGCGCCAGCAGCCAAGATGGGGTTTCGTACGGGACAGGAGAGAACGTACGGGAACTGTTTTTT. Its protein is CASSQDGVSYGTGENVRELFF.

CDR3 bases: TGCAGCATCCCGGACAGCCAAGAGACCCAGTACTTC. This gives the protein CSIPDSQETQYF. V usage is TRBV29-1 and J usage is TRBJ2-5, with D maybe TRBD1 (6 bases). V dropped 8 bases and J dropped 1 base, with 11 bases sitting between them. The CDR3 is 12 residues long. CDR1 and CDR2 from the germline V gene are SQVTM and ANQGSEA.

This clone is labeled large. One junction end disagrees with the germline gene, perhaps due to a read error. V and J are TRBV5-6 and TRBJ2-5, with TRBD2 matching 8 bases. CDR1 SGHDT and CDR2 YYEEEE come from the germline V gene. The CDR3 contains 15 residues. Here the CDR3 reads CARSWGAGGGETQYF. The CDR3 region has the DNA TGTGCCCGCAGCTGGGGGGCCGGGGGGGGAGAGACCCAGTACTTC. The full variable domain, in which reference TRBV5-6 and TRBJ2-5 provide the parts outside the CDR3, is DAGVTQSPTHLIKTRGQQVTLRCSPKSGHDTVSWYQQALGQGPQFIFQYYEEEERQRGNFPDRFSGHQFPNYSSELNVNALLLGDSALYLCARSWGAGGGETQYFGPGTRLLVL.

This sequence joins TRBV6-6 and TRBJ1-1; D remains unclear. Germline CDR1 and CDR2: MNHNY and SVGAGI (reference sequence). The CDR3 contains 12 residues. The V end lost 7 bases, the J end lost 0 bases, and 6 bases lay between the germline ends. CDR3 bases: TGTGCCAGCAAGAGGGTGAACACTGAAGCTTTCTTT. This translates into CASKRVNTEAFF.

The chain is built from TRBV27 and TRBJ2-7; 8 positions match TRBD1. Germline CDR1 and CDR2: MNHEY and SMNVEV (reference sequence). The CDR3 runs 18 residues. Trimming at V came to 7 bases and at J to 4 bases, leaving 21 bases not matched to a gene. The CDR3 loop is CASNRDRFRSVETYEQYF. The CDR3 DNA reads TGTGCCAGCAATCGGGACAGGTTTCGCTCAGTAGAGACGTACGAGCAGTACTTC.